The 9 T cell receptor beta chains presented below share a single source sample, sequenced in a study of control samples from healthy donors and cancer patients. Only in-frame clones appear in the TCRdb table, and some are missing; sequencing was by immunoSEQ multiplex PCR. This table has over 200,000 clones, roughly four fifths appearing once. Sequencing was carried out using PBMCs. These receptors were collected from a woman aged 60-70 years with lung cancer.

CDR3 bases: TGTGCCAGCAGCTTAGAAGGGACTAGAAGCCTCGAGCAGTTCTTC. Translated: CASSLEGTRSLEQFF. This sequence joins TRBV7-8 and TRBJ2-1, with 8 bases identical to TRBD2. This CDR3 has 15 amino acids. Trimming at V came to 1 base and at J to 10 bases, leaving 9 bases not matched to a gene. Germline CDR1 is SGHVS and CDR2 is FQNEAQ.

This clone has only one observation. The chain has TRBV7-2 and TRBJ2-3; TRBD2 agrees at 14 bases. There are 16 residues in the CDR3. Germline CDR1 SGHTA, CDR2 FQGNSA. V lost 5 bases to trimming and J lost 4 bases; unmatched junction nucleotides: 5. DNA of the CDR3: TGTGCCAGCAGCGGGCAGGGACTAGCGGGGGCAGATACGCAGTATTTT. Protein product: CASSGQGLAGADTQYF. Together with reference TRBV7-2 and TRBJ2-3, the CDR3 gives the full variable domain: GAGVSQSPSNKVTEKGKDVELRCDPISGHTALYWYRQSLGQGLEFLIYFQGNSAPDKSGLPSDRFSAERTGGSVSTLTIQRTQQEDSAVYLCASSGQGLAGADTQYFGPGTRLTVL.

This rearrangement joins TRBV5-1 to TRBJ2-2; the D gene is possibly TRBD1 (5 bases). With 2 bases removed from V and 0 bases from J, the gap between germline ends came to 11 bases. Looked up from germline, CDR1 is SGHRS and CDR2 is YFSETQ. The length of the CDR3 is 16 residues. The CDR3 sequence: CASSLGPQANTGELFF. CDR3 bases: TGCGCCAGCAGCTTAGGCCCACAGGCGAACACCGGGGAGCTGTTTTTT.

With respect to this clone: Different DNA sequences within this sample yield the same CDR3. The rearrangement joins TRBV13 to TRBJ1-5; D is possibly TRBD1 (6 bases). CDR1 is PRHDT and CDR2 is FYEKMQ in the germline V gene (reference sequence). Deletions cut 4 bases from V and 4 bases from J, with 11 bases between. This CDR3 region has 14 residues. DNA for the CDR3: TGTGCCAGCAGCTCCAGGCAGGGGAATCAGCCCCAGCATTTT. This codes for CASSSRQGNQPQHF.

The V gene is TRBV7-3, the J gene TRBJ2-1; the D gene could be TRBD1 or TRBD2 (5 bases each). Germline V gene data show CDR1 as SGHTA and CDR2 as FQGTGA. This CDR3 is 12 amino acids long. Trimming stripped 8 bases from V and 3 bases from J, with 8 bases between. CDR3 loop: CASGGRYNEQFF. The CDR3 DNA reads as TGTGCCAGCGGGGGACGCTACAATGAGCAGTTCTTC. The full variable domain, its missing parts supplied by reference TRBV7-3 and TRBJ2-1, is GAGVSQTPSNKVTEKGKYVELRCDPISGHTALYWYRQSLGQGPEFLIYFQGTGAADDSGLPNDRFFAVRPEGSVSTLKIQRTERGDSAVYLCASGGRYNEQFFGPGTRLTVL.

Comment on this clone: Other DNA sequences within the sample encode an identical CDR3. V is TRBV10-3 and J is TRBJ2-5; the D is unclear. This CDR3 has 13 residues. The germline V and J ends were trimmed by 0 bases and 3 bases, with 5 bases remaining between them. Germline values: CDR1 ENHRY, CDR2 SYGVKD. The DNA for the CDR3 is TGTGCCATCAGTGAGTCGAGAGAAGAGACCCAGTACTTC. Translated: CAISESREETQYF.

This clone was found a few times. The chain couples TRBV5-4 to TRBJ2-2, with 7 bases aligning to TRBD1. CDR1 SGHNT and CDR2 YYREEE come from the germline V gene (reference sequence). V shed 2 bases, J shed 5 bases, and the junction held 3 bases outside the gene matches. The CDR3 contains 14 residues. CDR3 loop: CASSFGQVTGELFF. Here the CDR3 DNA reads TGTGCCAGCAGCTTTGGACAGGTTACCGGGGAGCTGTTTTTT.

The chain has TRBV18 and TRBJ1-1; D is ambiguous. The CDR3 totals 14 residues. The germline CDR1 and CDR2 sequences are KGHSH and LQKENI. The V and J ends lost 3 bases and 6 bases respectively, with 14 bases between them. The DNA for the CDR3 is TGTGCCAGCTCACCGGGGTTTGGGATGGCTGAAGCTTTCTTT. This sequence encodes CASSPGFGMAEAFF.

The gene calls are TRBV6-5 and TRBJ1-2; 9 bases fit TRBD1. CDR1 and CDR2 (germline): MNHEY, SVGAGI. Losses at the gene ends were 5 bases for V and 3 bases for J; bases not matched to a gene: 4. The CDR3 is made up of 14 amino acids. The CDR3 spells CASSPGQGYYGYTF. The CDR3 nucleotides are TGTGCCAGCAGTCCGGGACAGGGCTACTATGGCTACACCTTC.